This T cell receptor beta chain is drawn from a study of control samples from healthy donors and cancer patients. Germline V gene sequence: CDR1 LNHDA, CDR2 SQIVND (reference sequence). CDR3 length: 14 amino acids. Trimming stripped 1 base from V and 2 bases from J, with 3 bases between. Profiled with immunoSEQ multiplex PCR; TCRdb holds only in-frame clones, not every one. The table records 100,000 to 150,000 clones, 89% of them present only once. The TCR was taken from a middle-aged man in good health. This chain connects TRBV19 to TRBJ2-6; D is ambiguous. Sequences were obtained from blood. The CDR3 sequence: CASSIGAGANVLTF. The CDR3 bases are TGTGCCAGTAGTATAGGGGCTGGGGCCAACGTCCTGACTTTC. Supplemented by reference TRBV19 and TRBJ2-6, the full variable domain reads DGGITQSPKYLFRKEGQNVTLSCEQNLNHDAMYWYRQDPGQGLRLIYYSQIVNDFQKGDIAEGYSVSREKKESFPLTVTSAQKNPTAFYLCASSIGAGANVLTFGAGSRLTVL.